This TCR beta chain came from a study of regulatory T cells in long-lasting Graves disease. The overall study: Antithyroid drug intake by newly diagnosed Graves' patients had lasted under 3 months.

Time point specified: newly diagnosed GD, antithyroid drugs for less than 3 months. RNA isolated from PBMCs was used to make the TCR library. The germline CDR1 and CDR2 sequences are MNHNS and SASEGT. V lost 8 bases and J lost 4; bases outside the gene matches: 14. The CDR3 has 16 amino acids. Relying on iRepertoire HTBI primers and Arm-PCR of CDR3 regions, the team built TCR beta libraries. MiXCR, applied by TCRdb to the multiplex PCR reads, yields one record per CDR3 protein. Altogether about 620,000 distinct CDR3 sequences are present, 15% to 20% being singletons, with the ten largest covering around 18%. This clonotype has a handful of counts. The antigen remains undetermined. Study-wide points: Reduced TCR diversity was observed in persistent Graves' patients versus newly diagnosed patients.

These data also featured in a second study, about T cells in Graves' hyperthyroidism and ophthalmopathy.

This clonotype was sampled from a woman under 40 with Graves disease. The chain couples TRBV6-1 to TRBJ2-3, with 8 bases aligning to TRBD2. Sequenced here: peripheral blood mononuclear cells (PBMCs), sampled at new diagnosis, from a patient treated with antithyroid drugs. CDR3 DNA: TGTGCCAGCTTCCCCAGTAGCGGGATTTGGGCAGATACGCAGTATTTT. Translation: CASFPSSGIWADTQYF.